This T cell receptor (beta chain) was identified during a study of OX40 agonist ivuxolimab in advanced cancers. The study, taken as a whole, reports: A proportion of nonresponders additionally exhibited low normalized T-cell clonal expansion.

Germline V gene data show CDR1 as LGHNA and CDR2 as YSLEER. The junction had 5 bases not matched to a gene; V was cut back by 1 base and J by 8 bases. The CDR3 totals 15 residues. The repertoire was sequenced with immunoSEQ multiplex PCR; TCRdb's copy has only in-frame clones and lacks some. The table records about 110,000 clones, around nine tenths of them present only once. Regarding this clone: Its antigen is not known.

The chain combines TRBV4-3 with TRBJ1-4; 9 nucleotides align to TRBD1. This receptor was taken from an adult with an advanced solid tumor such as melanoma, head and neck, liver or kidney cancer. The material sequenced was CD4+ or CD8+ T cells sorted from blood, taken in a trial of the OX40 agonist ivuxolimab. In DNA, the CDR3 is TGCGCCAGCAGCCAAGCGGACAGGGGCAGGGAAAAACTGTTTTTT. Its protein product is CASSQADRGREKLFF.